This is a list of T cell receptor beta chains from one sample in a study of T-cell reconstitution after alpha-beta-depleted transplantation in children. MiXCR, applied by TCRdb to the PCR reads, yields one record per CDR3 protein. The table includes more than 200,000 distinct CDR3 sequences, more than 20% detected once. Specimen: PBMCs, collected before TCRalphabeta/CD19-depleted stem cell transplant. The origin of the receptors is a girl aged 2 to 9 with Fanconi anemia, due to receive a stem cell transplant. The CDR3 runs from the conserved cysteine through the conserved F or W. D genes are given only for firm matches. Only part of the rows carry a size: once, few, many, or a class if the clone is expanded.

J gene,D gene,clone size,V gene,CDR3 protein,CDR3 DNA
TRBJ2-1,.,once,TRBV7-6,CASSPSGHSSYNEQFF,TGTGCCAGCAGCCCCTCCGGACATAGCTCCTACAATGAGCAGTTCTTC
TRBJ2-1,TRBD2,few,TRBV7-9,CASSFSASGSYNEQFF,TGTGCCAGCAGCTTTTCCGCCAGCGGGAGCTACAATGAGCAGTTCTTC
TRBJ2-2,.,.,TRBV21-1,CASHRGSNTGELFF,TGTGCCAGCCACAGGGGGTCGAACACCGGGGAGCTGTTTTTT
TRBJ1-2,.,.,TRBV28,CASSFSGDGYTF,TGTGCCAGCAGTTTTTCGGGGGACGGCTACACCTTC
TRBJ2-7,TRBD2,few,TRBV20-1,CSAHSGGATYEQYF,TGCAGTGCCCACAGCGGGGGAGCTACCTACGAGCAGTACTTC
TRBJ2-1,TRBD2,few,TRBV20-1,CSALAGPYNEQFF,TGCAGTGCTTTAGCGGGACCCTACAATGAGCAGTTCTTC
TRBJ1-1,TRBD1,many,TRBV29-1,CSILQGAHTEAFF,TGCAGCATACTACAGGGGGCTCACACTGAAGCTTTCTTT
TRBJ2-3,TRBD2,many,TRBV5-1,CASSLPLAGAADTQYF,TGCGCCAGCAGCTTACCTTTAGCGGGAGCCGCAGATACGCAGTATTTT
TRBJ2-6,.,.,TRBV6-5,CASQSYSGANVLTF,TGTGCCAGTCAGTCGTACTCTGGGGCCAACGTCCTGACTTTC
TRBJ1-1,.,many,TRBV20-1,CSASPGGTEAFF,TGCAGTGCTTCGCCGGGTGGGACTGAAGCTTTCTTT
TRBJ2-5,TRBD1,many,TRBV20-1,CSATGTGGLQETQYF,TGCAGTGCTACCGGGACAGGGGGCCTCCAAGAGACCCAGTACTTC
TRBJ1-1,.,many,TRBV27,CASSLRTPNTEAFF,TGTGCCAGCAGTTTAAGGACCCCGAACACTGAAGCTTTCTTT
TRBJ2-7,TRBD1,many,TRBV6-5,CASSYRGRGSYEQYF,TGTGCCAGCAGTTATCGAGGCAGGGGGTCATATGAGCAGTACTTC
TRBJ2-6,TRBD1,.,TRBV25-1,CASSDSDRAAANVLTF,TGTGCCAGCAGTGACTCCGACAGGGCTGCGGCCAACGTCCTGACTTTC
TRBJ2-2,TRBD2,few,TRBV5-1,CASSLFGGRAFGTGELFF,TGCGCCAGCAGCTTGTTCGGCGGGAGGGCCTTTGGCACCGGGGAGCTGTTTTTT
TRBJ2-7,.,.,TRBV20-1,CSARDQPASYEQYF,TGCAGTGCTAGAGATCAACCAGCGTCCTACGAGCAGTACTTC
TRBJ2-1,.,.,TRBV7-6,CASSLTPAGPRPYNEQFF,TGTGCCAGCAGCTTAACCCCAGCGGGCCCTCGACCCTACAATGAGCAGTTCTTC
TRBJ2-2,.,many,TRBV5-5,CASSRRGGWELFF,TGTGCCAGCAGCAGGAGGGGGGGCTGGGAGCTGTTTTTT
TRBJ2-7,.,.,TRBV6-1,CASRPGAYEQYF,TGTGCCAGCAGGCCCGGGGCTTACGAGCAGTACTTC
TRBJ2-7,TRBD2,.,TRBV6-1,CAGGLAGLYEQYF,TGTGCCGGGGGACTAGCGGGACTCTACGAGCAGTACTTC
TRBJ2-2,TRBD1,many,TRBV7-2,CASSLTGAAGELFF,TGTGCCAGCAGCTTAACAGGGGCGGCCGGGGAGCTGTTTTTT
TRBJ2-7,TRBD2,.,TRBV2,CASTGGLAETYEQYF,TGTGCCAGCACCGGAGGACTAGCGGAAACCTACGAGCAGTACTTC
TRBJ1-1,TRBD1,.,TRBV29-1,CSGNRGMNTEAFF,TGCAGCGGTAACAGGGGGATGAACACTGAAGCTTTCTTT
TRBJ2-3,.,.,TRBV29-1,CSVLPLTDTQYF,TGCAGCGTTCTCCCGTTGACAGATACGCAGTATTTT
TRBJ1-2,TRBD1,.,TRBV5-8,CASSLLTGGDYGYTF,TGTGCCAGCAGCTTGCTCACAGGGGGGGACTATGGCTACACCTTC
TRBJ2-5,.,many,TRBV7-2,CASSFGAMPRETQYF,TGTGCCAGCAGCTTTGGGGCCATGCCTCGGGAGACCCAGTACTTC